The T cell receptor (beta chain) described here comes from a study of cytomegalovirus exposure and HLA in healthy donors. Vbeta (60) and Jbeta (13) primers were used in the PCR. Generated by immunoSEQ multiplex PCR, the TCRdb table keeps only in-frame clones and is missing some. The data include 96,000 or so clones; the top ten clones carry less than 7%. Germline V gene lookup returns CDR1 SGHNT and CDR2 YYREEE (reference sequence). The CDR3 is made up of 14 amino acids. V shed 6 bases, J shed 2 bases, and the junction held 5 bases outside the gene matches. With regard to this clone: The target antigen is unknown.

Overall study findings and caveats: Analysis performed later showed TCR beta chains linked to HLA being more clonally expanded than equally common others. Associated with HLA alleles at 0.05 false discovery rate in a later analysis were around 15,000 TCR beta sequences. A later analysis found common viral pathogens apparently linked to several of the most significant clusters.

All donors participated as healthy donors of bone marrow. Specimen: PBMCs. The TCR was taken from a girl between 5 and 17 years old in good health and CMV-seropositive. This chain links TRBV5-4 with TRBJ2-5; TRBD1 matches 9 bases. The chain's CDR3 is CASTPGTGQETQYF. The CDR3 DNA reads TGTGCCAGCACCCCCGGGACAGGGCAAGAGACCCAGTACTTC. The full variable domain, its missing parts supplied by reference TRBV5-4 and TRBJ2-5, is ETGVTQSPTHLIKTRGQQVTLRCSSQSGHNTVSWYQQALGQGPQFIFQYYREEENGRGNFPPRFSGLQFPNYSSELNVNALELDDSALYLCASTPGTGQETQYFGPGTRLLVL.